This is a list of T cell receptor beta chains from one sample in a study of cytomegalovirus exposure and HLA in healthy donors. Some clones are missing from TCRdb's copy, which holds only in-frame ones; the method was immunoSEQ multiplex PCR. The sample carries 180,000 or so clones, about four fifths recorded once. The sequenced material came from PBMCs. The receptors originated from a middle-aged man in good health and CMV-seronegative. The CDR3 runs from the conserved cysteine through the conserved F or W. A D gene is named only where the DNA matches it firmly.

TRBV30 | - | CAWGHFYEQYF
TRBV12-5 | - | CASGLSGGEQYF
TRBV2 | TRBD2 | CASWRGGADTQYF
TRBV7-9 | TRBD2 | CASSSREGSSYNEQFF
TRBV4-3 | - | CASSQTVTPQETQYF
TRBV6-1 | TRBD2 | CASRYGTSVTYEQYF
TRBV19 | - | CASSIPGLLEQYF
TRBV2 | TRBD1 | CASTGDSPEQYF
TRBV5-5 | - | CASSLGGRSGELFF
TRBV28 | - | CASSQGTTGYTF
TRBV19 | - | CAISSPGGAADTQYF
TRBV7-8 | - | CASSLVAGAVSGNTIYF
TRBV2 | TRBD1 | CASSGEGGEKLFF
TRBV5-1 | - | CASSERGEQFF
TRBV7-2 | TRBD1 | CASSSRTGTYEQYF
TRBV11-2 | TRBD2 | CASSLEGGEFSGSHSYEQYF
TRBV28 | - | CASSLWQKAYEQYF
TRBV4-1 | - | CASSQGLRPGAYEQYF
TRBV6-4 | TRBD2 | CASSYRLAGVTSVGDTQYF
TRBV19 | - | CATQGQPYEQYF
TRBV27 | - | CASGTDDSEGQFF
TRBV7-3 | TRBD2 | CASSSTGGKETQYF
TRBV6-6 | - | CASLPTGGFYGYTF
TRBV7-2 | - | CASSFQGVRNTEAFF
TRBV11-3 | - | CASSFGTDTQYF
TRBV5-1 | TRBD2 | CASSRSGLEVNEQFF
TRBV27 | TRBD1 | CASSLKGQRLSSYNEQFF
TRBV19 | - | CASSTISTVANEKLFF
TRBV9 | - | CASSEDRSSYNEQFF
TRBV28 | TRBD1 | CASSWTGTGNYGYTF
TRBV19 | TRBD2 | CASNPGLGLETQYF
TRBV7-2 | TRBD1 | CASSLSTGTTEAFF
TRBV11-2 | - | CASSLGDRLPTPEAFF
TRBV29-1 | TRBD1 | CSVLGDRGMNTEAFF